This T cell receptor (beta chain) was sequenced during a study of shared clonotypes between healthy human individuals. V lost 5 bases and J lost 5; bases outside the gene matches: 7. The CDR3 totals 14 residues. The germline V gene has CDR1 SGHNT and CDR2 YENEEA. Naive CD8 cells lacked CD45RO and underwent positive selection for CCR7, leaving out terminally differentiated effector memory CD45RA+ cells. There were no recent acute infections or vaccinations among the donors, who were healthy HIV-negative adults. Remarks on this clone: Its specificity is unknown.

Sequencing used immunoSEQ multiplex PCR; TCRdb keeps in-frame clones, though not all of them. The sample holds about 1.9 million clones, 90% to 95% seen once. Study-level results: Shared clonotypes across all four donors exceeded non-shared ones in generation probability. Clonotypes that were shared across a handful of donors made up approximately 5.1% of naive CD4 clonotypes.

The chain links TRBV11-3 to TRBJ1-1; 8 bases match TRBD1. The material sequenced was naive CD8+ T cells from PBMCs. The clonotype originates from a man younger than 35 in good health. Some clones in this sample may be carry-over from other donors' samples. CDR3 region: CASSGGQGSTEAFF. In DNA form, the CDR3 reads TGTGCCAGCAGCGGCGGACAGGGATCGACTGAAGCTTTCTTT.